This record covers a single T cell receptor beta chain. Clones were read by immunoSEQ multiplex PCR, and TCRdb kept only the in-frame ones, dropping some. The data show approximately 59,000 clones, roughly 96% seen once. The sample is drawn from a study of technical replicates of blood from a handful of donors. The CDR3 contains 17 residues. Germline values: CDR1 MNHNS, CDR2 SASEGT. The V and J ends lost 1 base and 2 bases respectively, with 15 bases between them. The V and J genes are TRBV6-1 and TRBJ1-5; D is uncertain. The TCR was taken from a human donor in good health. Some clones in this sample may be carry-over from other donors' samples. Sequenced material: PBMCs. CDR3 nucleotide sequence: TGTGCCAGCAGTGAAGTCAGCGGGTGGGAGGGCAATCAGCCCCAGCATTTT. Translation gives CASSEVSGWEGNQPQHF.